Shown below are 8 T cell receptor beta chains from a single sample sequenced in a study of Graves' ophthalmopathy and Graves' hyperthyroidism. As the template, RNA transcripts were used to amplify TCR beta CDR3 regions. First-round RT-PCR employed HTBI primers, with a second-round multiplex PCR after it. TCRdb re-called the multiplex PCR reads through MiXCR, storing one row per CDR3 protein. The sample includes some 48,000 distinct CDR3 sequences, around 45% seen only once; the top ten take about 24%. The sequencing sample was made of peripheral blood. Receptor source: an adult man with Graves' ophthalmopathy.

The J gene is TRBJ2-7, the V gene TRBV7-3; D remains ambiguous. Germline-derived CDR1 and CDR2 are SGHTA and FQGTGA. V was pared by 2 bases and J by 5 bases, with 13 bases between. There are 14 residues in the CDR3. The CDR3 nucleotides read TGTGCCAGCAGCTTATCAAAGGGAATGAACGAGCAGTACGTC. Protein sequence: CASSLSKGMNEQYV.

This CDR3 is CASSIVGQQYGYTF. CDR3 nucleotides: TGTGCCAGTAGTATTGTGGGACAACAATATGGCTACACCTTC. The chain has TRBV19 and TRBJ1-2; D perhaps matches TRBD1 (6 bases). The ends were cut back, 3 bases at V and 5 bases at J, with 13 bases in the middle. The CDR3 sequence is 14 residues long. Germline-derived CDR1 and CDR2 are LNHDA and SQIVND (reference sequence).

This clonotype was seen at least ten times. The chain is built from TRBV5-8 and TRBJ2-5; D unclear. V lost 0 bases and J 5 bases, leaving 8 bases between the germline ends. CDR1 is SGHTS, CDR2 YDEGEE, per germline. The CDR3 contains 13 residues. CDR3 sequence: CASSLASLETQYF. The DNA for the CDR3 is TGTGCCAGCAGCTTGGCATCATTGGAGACCCAGTACTTC.

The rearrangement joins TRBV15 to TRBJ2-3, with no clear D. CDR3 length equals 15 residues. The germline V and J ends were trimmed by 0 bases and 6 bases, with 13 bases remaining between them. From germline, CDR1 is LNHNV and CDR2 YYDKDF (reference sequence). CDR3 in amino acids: CATSRDLLGQDTQYF. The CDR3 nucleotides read TGTGCCACCAGCAGAGATCTCCTTGGGCAGGATACGCAGTATTTT.

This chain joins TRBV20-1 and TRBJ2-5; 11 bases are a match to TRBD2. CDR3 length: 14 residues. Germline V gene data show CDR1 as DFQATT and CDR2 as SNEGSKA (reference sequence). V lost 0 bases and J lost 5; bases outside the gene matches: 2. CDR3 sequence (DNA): TGCAGTGCTAGAGATAGCGGGGGGGCGGAGACCCAGTACTTC. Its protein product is CSARDSGGAETQYF.

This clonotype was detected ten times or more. In nucleotides, the CDR3 is TGCAGTGCAACAGGGGAACCCTCTGGAAACACCATATATTTT. As protein: CSATGEPSGNTIYF. The V call is TRBV20-1, the J call TRBJ1-3; 7 positions match TRBD1. Germline V gene data show CDR1 as DFQATT and CDR2 as SNEGSKA (reference sequence). The CDR3 consists of 14 residues. V lost 6 bases, J lost 0 bases, and 5 bases stayed unmatched.

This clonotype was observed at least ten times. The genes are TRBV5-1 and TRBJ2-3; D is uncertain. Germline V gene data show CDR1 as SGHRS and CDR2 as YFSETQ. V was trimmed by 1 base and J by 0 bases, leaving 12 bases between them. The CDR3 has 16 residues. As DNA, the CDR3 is TGCGCCAGCAGCTTGAGGCCGGATGTTAGCACAGATACGCAGTATTTT. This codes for CASSLRPDVSTDTQYF. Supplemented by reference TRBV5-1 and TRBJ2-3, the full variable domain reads KAGVTQTPRYLIKTRGQQVTLSCSPISGHRSVSWYQQTPGQGLQFLFEYFSETQRNKGNFPGRFSGRQFSNSRSEMNVSTLELGDSALYLCASSLRPDVSTDTQYFGPGTRLTVL.

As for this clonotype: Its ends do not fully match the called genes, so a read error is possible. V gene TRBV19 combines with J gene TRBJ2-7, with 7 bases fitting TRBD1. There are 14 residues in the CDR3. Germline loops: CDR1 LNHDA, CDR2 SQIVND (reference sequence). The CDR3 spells CASSIGVDDRALLF. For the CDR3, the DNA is TGTGCCAGTAGTATAGGGGTGGATGACAGGGCGTTGCTCTTC.